Shown below are 16 T cell receptor beta chains from a single sample sequenced in a study of vaccination and CD4 T cells after COVID-19. From the PCR reads, TCRdb called clonotypes with MiXCR, one entry per CDR3 protein. The sample lists approximately 21,000 distinct CDR3 sequences; approximately 57% were seen once. The specimen was CD4+ T cells from blood, collected before SARS-CoV-2 vaccination. The receptor set was obtained from a human donor who had recovered from COVID-19.

The chain links TRBV7-6 to TRBJ1-5; D remains ambiguous. Germline V gives CDR1 SGHVS, CDR2 FNYEAQ. The CDR3 is made up of 13 amino acids. The V end was cut by 5 bases, the J end by 3 bases, with 8 bases between. CDR3 nucleotide sequence: TGTGCCAGCAGCCGCGAGGTCAATCAGCCCCAGCATTTT. It translates to CASSREVNQPQHF.

The rearrangement uses TRBV20-1 and TRBJ2-1, with D unresolved. V gave up 7 bases and J gave up 6 bases, with 10 bases separating them. This CDR3 comprises 11 residues. CDR1 is DFQATT and CDR2 is SNEGSKA in the germline V gene (reference sequence). DNA of the CDR3: TGCAGTGTCGCGAGAGTCAATGAGCAGTTCTTC. Translated: CSVARVNEQFF.

The rearrangement links TRBV15 to TRBJ2-7; TRBD1 matches at 7 bases. Germline-derived CDR1 and CDR2 are LNHNV and YYDKDF (reference sequence). CDR3 length equals 15 residues. V gave up 3 bases and J gave up 4 bases; unmatched junction bases: 9. CDR3 sequence: CATSSPGQLLYEQYF. Here the CDR3 DNA reads TGTGCCACCAGCAGCCCGGGACAGCTACTTTACGAGCAGTACTTC.

The chain uses TRBV15 and TRBJ2-7; D gene unclear. The CDR3 is made up of 16 amino acids. V shed 1 base and J shed 1 base, with 14 bases lying between them. Germline CDR1 LNHNV, CDR2 YYDKDF (reference sequence). The CDR3 sequence is CATSRAPRVRSYEQYF. The CDR3, as DNA: TGTGCCACCAGCAGAGCCCCCCGGGTGAGGTCCTACGAGCAGTACTTC.

V and J are TRBV6-4 and TRBJ2-7; 10 positions agree with TRBD2. Germline assignment: CDR1 MRHNA and CDR2 SNTAGT. This CDR3 contains 15 residues. Trimming removed 5 bases from V and 3 bases from J; junction bases left unmatched: 7. For the CDR3, the DNA is TGTGCCAGCAGTCAACATTCTAGCGGGGGCTACGAGCAGTACTTC. The encoded protein is CASSQHSSGGYEQYF.

The chain uses TRBV28 and TRBJ2-3; TRBD2 matches 11 bases. In germline, CDR1 is MDHEN, CDR2 SYDVKM. The CDR3 length is 16 residues. J was trimmed by 0 bases and V by 5 bases; bases with no gene match: 4. The DNA of the CDR3 is TGTGCCAGCAGTCCGGGACTAGCGGCTAGCACAGATACGCAGTATTTT. Amino acids: CASSPGLAASTDTQYF.

This clonotype occurred once. The rearrangement uses TRBV6-5 and TRBJ2-3; 9 bases line up with TRBD1. Germline V gene sequence: CDR1 MNHEY, CDR2 SVGAGI. The CDR3 has 14 amino acids. Trimming removed 0 bases from V and 8 bases from J; junction bases left unmatched: 3. CDR3 sequence reads: CASSYSDRGVTQYF. The CDR3 DNA sequence: TGTGCCAGCAGTTACTCGGACAGGGGTGTTACGCAGTATTTT.

J is TRBJ2-7 and V is TRBV10-3; no clear D gene. The CDR3 sequence is 11 residues long. Trimming left V 9 bases short and J 4 bases short, with 10 bases between. CDR1 is ENHRY and CDR2 is SYGVKD in the germline V gene. The CDR3 protein is CAIRSAYEQYF. The CDR3 DNA is TGTGCCATACGTTCCGCTTACGAGCAGTACTTC.

The chain is built from TRBV28 and TRBJ1-5, with 8 bases aligning to TRBD1. V dropped 5 bases and J dropped 2; count of bases not matched to a gene: 8. Germline CDR1 and CDR2: MDHEN and SYDVKM. There are 16 residues in the CDR3. Here the CDR3 DNA reads TGTGCCAGCAGTCAGACCAGGGGGCTTGGCAATCAGCCCCAGCATTTT. It is translated as CASSQTRGLGNQPQHF.

The chain uses TRBV6-1 and TRBJ1-1, with D uncertain. The CDR3 has 13 amino acids. With 6 bases removed from V and 4 bases from J, the gap between germline ends came to 12 bases. Germline values: CDR1 MNHNS, CDR2 SASEGT. CDR3 protein: CASRPPIGTEAFF. CDR3 coding DNA: TGTGCCAGCAGGCCGCCCATAGGCACTGAAGCTTTCTTT.

The V call is TRBV7-9, the J call TRBJ2-7; D uncertain. Germline V gene lookup returns CDR1 SEHNR and CDR2 FQNEAQ (reference sequence). Trimming stripped 3 bases from V and 2 bases from J, with 8 bases between. The CDR3 runs to 13 residues. DNA for the CDR3: TGTGCCAGCAGCTTGTACGGTACCTACGAGCAGTACTTC. Translation: CASSLYGTYEQYF.

This clonotype came up a few times. This chain joins TRBV6-1 and TRBJ1-5; D possibly corresponds to TRBD1 (5 bases). The germline gives CDR1 MNHNS, CDR2 SASEGT. CDR3 length: 12 amino acids. V lost 8 bases to trimming and J lost 6 bases, with 11 bases between them. CDR3 residues: CASQTGGQPQHF. DNA of the CDR3: TGTGCCAGCCAAACCGGGGGTCAGCCCCAGCATTTT.

The chain combines TRBV29-1 with TRBJ2-3; D possibly corresponds to TRBD1 (6 bases). The CDR3 is made up of 14 amino acids. V was trimmed by 6 bases and J by 1 base, leaving 14 bases between them. Germline CDR1 and CDR2: SQVTM and ANQGSEA. CDR3 sequence (DNA): TGCAGCGTACTGGGGGCAGGGCGCACAGATACGCAGTATTTT. Protein sequence: CSVLGAGRTDTQYF.

The J gene is TRBJ1-2, the V gene TRBV19; 7 positions agree with TRBD1. Germline V CDR1 and CDR2: LNHDA, SQIVND (reference sequence). This CDR3 is built from 15 residues. Losses at the gene ends were 6 bases for V and 4 bases for J; bases not matched to a gene: 11. CDR3 in amino acids: CASRLQGLEGYGYTF. DNA of the CDR3: TGTGCCAGTAGACTACAGGGGTTGGAGGGCTATGGCTACACCTTC.

The chain is built from TRBV28 and TRBJ2-5; tentatively, D is TRBD1 (5 bases). In germline, CDR1 is MDHEN, CDR2 SYDVKM. There are 13 residues in the CDR3. Trimming cost V 8 bases and J 3 bases, with 13 bases left between them. CDR3 DNA: TGTGCCAGCCGAAAGACAGTAGAAGAGACCCAGTACTTC. It codes for CASRKTVEETQYF.

This clonotype showed up just once. The chain couples TRBV6-1 to TRBJ1-2; 7 bases are shared with TRBD1. The germline CDR1 and CDR2 sequences are MNHNS and SASEGT. Trimming at V came to 3 bases and at J to 4 bases, leaving 11 bases not matched to a gene. The CDR3 has 16 amino acids. The CDR3, as DNA: TGTGCCAGCAGTGAGGGGAGGGGGCAGGGTCTCTATGGCTACACCTTC. It yields the protein CASSEGRGQGLYGYTF.